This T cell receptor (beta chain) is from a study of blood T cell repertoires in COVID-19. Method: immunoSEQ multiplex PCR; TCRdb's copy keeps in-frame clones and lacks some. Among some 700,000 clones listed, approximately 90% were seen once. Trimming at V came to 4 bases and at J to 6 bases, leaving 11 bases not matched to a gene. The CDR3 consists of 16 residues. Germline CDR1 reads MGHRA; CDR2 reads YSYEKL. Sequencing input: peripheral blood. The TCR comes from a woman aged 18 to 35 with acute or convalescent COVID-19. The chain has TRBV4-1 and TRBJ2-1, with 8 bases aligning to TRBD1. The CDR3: CASSPGQGPLTNEQFF. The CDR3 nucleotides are TGCGCCAGCAGCCCAGGACAGGGTCCTCTTACCAATGAGCAGTTCTTC.